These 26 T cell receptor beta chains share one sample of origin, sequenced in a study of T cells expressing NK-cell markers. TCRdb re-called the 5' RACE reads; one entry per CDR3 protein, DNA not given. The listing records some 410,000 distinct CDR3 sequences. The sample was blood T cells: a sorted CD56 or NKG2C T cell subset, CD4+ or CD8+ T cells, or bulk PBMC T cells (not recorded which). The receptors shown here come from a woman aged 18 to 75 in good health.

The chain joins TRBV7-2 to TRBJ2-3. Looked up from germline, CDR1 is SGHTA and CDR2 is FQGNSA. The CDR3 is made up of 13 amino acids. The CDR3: CASSWSGTDTQYF.

The CDR3 sequence is CASSLNAGVGNTEAFF. The chain uses TRBV5-1 and TRBJ1-1; TCRdb lists TRBD1, though no DNA is available to test this call. The CDR3 is 16 amino acids. Germline CDR1 reads SGHRS; CDR2 reads YFSETQ.

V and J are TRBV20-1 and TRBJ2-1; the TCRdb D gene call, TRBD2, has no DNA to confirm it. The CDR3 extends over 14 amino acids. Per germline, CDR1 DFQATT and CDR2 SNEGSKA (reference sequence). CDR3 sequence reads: CSAIGLARAGEQFF.

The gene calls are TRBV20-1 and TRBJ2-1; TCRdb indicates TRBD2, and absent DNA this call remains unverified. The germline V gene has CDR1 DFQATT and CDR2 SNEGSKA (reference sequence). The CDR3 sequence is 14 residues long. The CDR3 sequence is CSARASGLRNEQFF.

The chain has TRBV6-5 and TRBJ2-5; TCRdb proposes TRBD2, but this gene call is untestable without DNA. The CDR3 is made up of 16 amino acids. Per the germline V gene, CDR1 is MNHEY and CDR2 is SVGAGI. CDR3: CASSYSKSSGQETQYF.

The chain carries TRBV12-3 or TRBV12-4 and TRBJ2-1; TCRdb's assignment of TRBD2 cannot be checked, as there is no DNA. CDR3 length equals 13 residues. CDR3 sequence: CASSVRWYNEQFF.

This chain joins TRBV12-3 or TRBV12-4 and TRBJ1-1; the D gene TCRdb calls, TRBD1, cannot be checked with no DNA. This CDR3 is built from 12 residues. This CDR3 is CASSVGAPEAFF.

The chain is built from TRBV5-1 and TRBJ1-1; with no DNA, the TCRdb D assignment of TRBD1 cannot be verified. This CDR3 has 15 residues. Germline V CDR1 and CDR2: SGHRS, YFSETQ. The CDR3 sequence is CASSRAGQGGTEAFF.

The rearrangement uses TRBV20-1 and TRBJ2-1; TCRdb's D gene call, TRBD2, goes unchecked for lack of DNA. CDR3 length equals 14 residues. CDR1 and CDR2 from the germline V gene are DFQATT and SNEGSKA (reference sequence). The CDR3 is CSARDSGSYNEQFF.

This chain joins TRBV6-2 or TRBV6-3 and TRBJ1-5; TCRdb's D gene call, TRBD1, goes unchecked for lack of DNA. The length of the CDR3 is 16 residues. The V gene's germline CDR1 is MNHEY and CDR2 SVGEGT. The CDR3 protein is CASSYFLGDSNQPQHF.

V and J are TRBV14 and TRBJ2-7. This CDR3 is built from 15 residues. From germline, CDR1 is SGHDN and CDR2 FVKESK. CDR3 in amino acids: CASSQGPRGSYEQYF. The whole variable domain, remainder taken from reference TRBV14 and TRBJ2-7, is EAGVTQFPSHSVIEKGQTVTLRCDPISGHDNLYWYRRVMGKEIKFLLHFVKESKQDESGMPNNRFLAERTGGTYSTLKVQPAELEDSGVYFCASSQGPRGSYEQYFGPGTRLTVT.

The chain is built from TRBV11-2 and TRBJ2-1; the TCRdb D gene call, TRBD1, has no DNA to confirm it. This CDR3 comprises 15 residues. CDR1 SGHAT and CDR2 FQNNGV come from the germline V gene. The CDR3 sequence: CASSPTGALHNEQFF.

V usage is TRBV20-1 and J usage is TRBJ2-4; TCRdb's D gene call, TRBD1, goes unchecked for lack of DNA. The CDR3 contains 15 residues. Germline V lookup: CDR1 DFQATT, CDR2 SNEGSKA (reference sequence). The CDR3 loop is CSARGQGVARNIQYF.

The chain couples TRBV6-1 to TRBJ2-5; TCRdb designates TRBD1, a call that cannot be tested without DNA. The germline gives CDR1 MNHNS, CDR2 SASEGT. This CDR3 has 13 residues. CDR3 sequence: CASSGPGQRTQYF.

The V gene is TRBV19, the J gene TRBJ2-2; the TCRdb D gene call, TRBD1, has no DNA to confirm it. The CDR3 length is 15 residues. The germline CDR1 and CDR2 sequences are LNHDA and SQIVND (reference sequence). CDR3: CASSIYGGVTGELFF.

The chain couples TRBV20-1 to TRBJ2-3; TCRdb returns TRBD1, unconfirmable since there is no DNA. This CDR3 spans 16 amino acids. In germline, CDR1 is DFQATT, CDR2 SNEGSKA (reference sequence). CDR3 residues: CSARDGRGASTDTQYF.

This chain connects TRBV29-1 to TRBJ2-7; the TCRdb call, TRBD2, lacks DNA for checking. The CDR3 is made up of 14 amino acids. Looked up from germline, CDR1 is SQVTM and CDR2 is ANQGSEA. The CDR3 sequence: CSVQTSASVYEQYF.

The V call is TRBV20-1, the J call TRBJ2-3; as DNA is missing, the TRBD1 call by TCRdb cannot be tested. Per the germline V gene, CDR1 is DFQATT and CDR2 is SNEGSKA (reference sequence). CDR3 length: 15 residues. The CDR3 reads CSAEIRDRGLDTQYF.

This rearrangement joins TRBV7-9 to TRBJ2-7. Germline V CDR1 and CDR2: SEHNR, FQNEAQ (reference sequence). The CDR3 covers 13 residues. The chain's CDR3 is CASSFTEELEQYF.

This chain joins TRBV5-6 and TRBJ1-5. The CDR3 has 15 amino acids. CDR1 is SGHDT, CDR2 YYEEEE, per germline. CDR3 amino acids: CASSLRRGSNQPQHF. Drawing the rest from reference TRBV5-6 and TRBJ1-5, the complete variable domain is DAGVTQSPTHLIKTRGQQVTLRCSPKSGHDTVSWYQQALGQGPQFIFQYYEEEERQRGNFPDRFSGHQFPNYSSELNVNALLLGDSALYLCASSLRRGSNQPQHFGDGTRLSIL.

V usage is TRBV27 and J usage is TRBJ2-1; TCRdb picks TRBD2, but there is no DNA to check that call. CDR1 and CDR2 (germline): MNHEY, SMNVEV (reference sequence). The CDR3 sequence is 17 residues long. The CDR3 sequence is CASTPSSGRVSYNEQFF.

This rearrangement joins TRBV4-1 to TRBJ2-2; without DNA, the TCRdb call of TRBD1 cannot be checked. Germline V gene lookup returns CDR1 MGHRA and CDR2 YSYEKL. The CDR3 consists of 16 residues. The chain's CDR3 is CASSQADRGNTGELFF.

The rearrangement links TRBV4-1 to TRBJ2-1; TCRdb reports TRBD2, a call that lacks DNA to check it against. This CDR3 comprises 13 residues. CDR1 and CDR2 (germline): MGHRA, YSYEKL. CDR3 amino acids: CASSLESTSGQFF.

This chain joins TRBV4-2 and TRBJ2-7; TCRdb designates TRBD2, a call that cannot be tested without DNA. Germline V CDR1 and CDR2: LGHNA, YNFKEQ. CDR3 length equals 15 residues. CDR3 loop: CASSQEGGRVNEQYF.

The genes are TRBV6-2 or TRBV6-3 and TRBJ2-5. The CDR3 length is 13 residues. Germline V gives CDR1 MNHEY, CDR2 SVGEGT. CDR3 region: CASSYGVGETQYF.

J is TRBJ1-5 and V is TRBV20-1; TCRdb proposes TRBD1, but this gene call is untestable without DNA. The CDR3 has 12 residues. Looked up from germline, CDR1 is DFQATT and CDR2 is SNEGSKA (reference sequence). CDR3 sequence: CSARQGVEPQHF.